These T cell receptor beta chains were read from a single sample in a study of human T cells and chemical hapten exposure. TCRdb reprocessed the RACE reads via MiXCR and lists one record per CDR3 protein. The data hold roughly 180,000 distinct CDR3 sequences, with about 14% observed a single time. Source: whole blood, taken in connection with sensitization to the hapten diphenylcyclopropenone (DPC). These TCRs come from a woman in her 30s with alopecia areata. Some clones in this sample may be carry-over from other donors' samples. Both conserved end residues are part of each CDR3. The D gene is left open where the match is weak. Size is omitted from some rows. Given values are once, few, many or a class for expanded clones.

>TRBJ1-6|few|17|-|TRBV27
TGTGCCAGCAGTCTCACAGGGTGGGGGGTCTATAATTCACCCCTCCACTTT
CASSLTGWGVYNSPLHF
>TRBJ2-7|many|15|TRBD2|TRBV6-2/TRBV6-3
TGTGCCAGCACCGCCAGGAGCGGGAGGATCCACGAGCAGTACTTC
CASTARSGRIHEQYF
>TRBJ1-2|many|14|TRBD1|TRBV30
TGTGCCTGGAGACCCATGACAGGGGTCGGTGGCTACACCTTC
CAWRPMTGVGGYTF
>TRBJ1-3|few|14|-|TRBV7-9
TGTGCCAGCACCCTGACAGATTCTGGAAACACCATATATTTT
CASTLTDSGNTIYF
>TRBJ2-7|-|14|TRBD1|TRBV6-2/TRBV6-3
TGTGCCACCCGAGGGACAGCTTCGCCCTACGAGCAGTACTTC
CATRGTASPYEQYF
>TRBJ1-6|many|15|-|TRBV18
TGTGCCAGCTCCCCCGGGGCCCGGGCCAATTCACCCCTCCACTTT
CASSPGARANSPLHF
>TRBJ1-6|-|14|TRBD1|TRBV11-2
TGTGCCAGCAGCGTCGGGACAGGATATTCACCCCTCCACTTT
CASSVGTGYSPLHF
>TRBJ1-6|few|16|TRBD1|TRBV7-9
TGTGCCAGCAGCTCGAAAACAGGGGTAGATAATTCACCCCTCCACTTT
CASSSKTGVDNSPLHF
>TRBJ1-2|many|13|-|TRBV29-1
TGCAGCGTTGACTTTATCGGGGTCTCTGGCTACACCTTC
CSVDFIGVSGYTF
>TRBJ2-7|few|13|-|TRBV20-1
TGCAGTGCTAGACAGGGTTACTTCTACGAGCAGTACTTC
CSARQGYFYEQYF
>TRBJ2-1|-|15|TRBD2|TRBV20-1
TGCAGTGCTAGCCCCGCTAGCGGAACCTACAATGAGCAGTTCTTC
CSASPASGTYNEQFF
>TRBJ2-7|many|13|TRBD1|TRBV28
TGTGCCAGCAGTTTGGGACAGTCCTACGAGCAGTACTTC
CASSLGQSYEQYF
>TRBJ1-2|many|14|-|TRBV9
TGTGCCAGCAGCGTAGGTTTAGGTGACTATGGCTACACCTTC
CASSVGLGDYGYTF
>TRBJ1-1|few|13|-|TRBV7-6
TGTGCCAGCAGCCGGGACGATGGCACTGAAGCTTTCTTT
CASSRDDGTEAFF
>TRBJ2-1|-|19|TRBD2|TRBV6-1
TGCGCCAGCAAAAAACTAGCGGGACTCGGACCTGCTATCTACAATGAGCAGTTCTTC
CASKKLAGLGPAIYNEQFF
>TRBJ2-7|few|14|TRBD1|TRBV6-1
TGTGCCAGCACTCGGACAGGGCATCCCTACGAGCAGTACTTC
CASTRTGHPYEQYF
>TRBJ1-1|-|14|-|TRBV9
TGTGCCAGCAGCGAGGGGGGTTTGAACACTGAAGCTTTCTTT
CASSEGGLNTEAFF
>TRBJ1-2|many|14|-|TRBV10-2
TGCGCCAGCAGTGCATCCGGGACAAACTATGGCTACACCTTC
CASSASGTNYGYTF
>TRBJ2-1|few|17|TRBD2|TRBV6-5
TGTGCCAGCAGTTCCCCCCCGACTAGCGGGAGCTCTGGAGAGCAGTTCTTC
CASSSPPTSGSSGEQFF
>TRBJ2-3|few|14|TRBD1|TRBV20-1
TGCAGTGCTAGAGGGACAGGGTTGACAGATACGCAGTATTTT
CSARGTGLTDTQYF
>TRBJ2-5|-|13|-|TRBV18
TGTGCCAGCTCATCTGACAGACAAGAGACCCAGTACTTC
CASSSDRQETQYF
>TRBJ2-3|-|15|TRBD1|TRBV6-5
TGTGCCAGCAGTCCCCGACAGGGGAAGACAGATACGCAGTATTTT
CASSPRQGKTDTQYF
>TRBJ2-7|-|13|-|TRBV7-2
TGTGCCAGCAGCTCGGGGGCCTACTACGAGCAGTACTTC
CASSSGAYYEQYF
>TRBJ2-5|-|15|-|TRBV12-3/TRBV12-4
TGTGCCAGCAGTTCCCTCCTGAGACTTAAAGAGACCCAGTACTTC
CASSSLLRLKETQYF
>TRBJ2-7|many|13|-|TRBV29-1
TGCAGCGTTGAAGCAGGGGCACGCTACGAGCAGTACTTC
CSVEAGARYEQYF
>TRBJ1-2|many|15|TRBD1|TRBV11-1
TGTGCCAGCAGCGCAGGGACAGGGACCGGGTCTGGCTACACCTTC
CASSAGTGTGSGYTF
>TRBJ2-2|few|14|-|TRBV20-1
TGCAGTGCTAGATTGGCAGCGAACACCGGGGAGCTGTTTTTT
CSARLAANTGELFF
>TRBJ1-4|-|16|TRBD1|TRBV7-9
TGTGCCAGCAGCATAGGACAGGGAGGAACTAATGAAAAACTGTTTTTT
CASSIGQGGTNEKLFF
>TRBJ2-2|few|14|TRBD1|TRBV20-1
TGCAGTGCGTCTCGGACAGGGTCCACCGGGGAGCTGTTTTTT
CSASRTGSTGELFF
>TRBJ2-7|many|11|-|TRBV28
TGTGCCAGCGACCAGGGGTCCGAGCAGTACTTC
CASDQGSEQYF
>TRBJ2-3|-|13|-|TRBV7-2
TGTGCCAGCAGCTTAGTCCATACAGATACGCAGTATTTT
CASSLVHTDTQYF
>TRBJ2-7|many|15|TRBD2|TRBV12-3/TRBV12-4
TGTGCCAGCAGTTTAGTAGGGGAGGGCTCCTACGAGCAGTACTTC
CASSLVGEGSYEQYF
>TRBJ1-2|few|15|TRBD1|TRBV4-2
TGTGCCAGCAGCCAGGGACAGGCTGCTAACTATGGCTACACCTTC
CASSQGQAANYGYTF
>TRBJ1-5|-|15|-|TRBV7-2
TGTGCCAGCAGCTTAGTGGGGGACGGCAATCAGCCCCAGCATTTT
CASSLVGDGNQPQHF
>TRBJ1-4|-|13|-|TRBV5-6
TGTGCCAGCAGCTTGGACCTTAATGAAAAACTGTTTTTT
CASSLDLNEKLFF
>TRBJ1-6|-|12|-|TRBV27
TGTGCCACCAAACGGGGCAATTCACCCCTCCACTTT
CATKRGNSPLHF
>TRBJ2-5|few|17|TRBD2|TRBV7-2
TGTGCCAGCAGCTTAGCACCCCAGGGTAGCGGGGGTGAGACCCAGTACTTC
CASSLAPQGSGGETQYF
>TRBJ2-5|few|13|-|TRBV7-9
TGTGCCAGCAGCCTGGGACCGGAGGGGACCCAGTACTTC
CASSLGPEGTQYF
>TRBJ2-7|few|15|-|TRBV5-1
TGCGCCAGCAGCCGGAACCGGGACGGCTCCTACGAGCAGTACTTC
CASSRNRDGSYEQYF
>TRBJ2-1|-|12|TRBD1|TRBV2
TGTGCCAGCAGAACAGGGGCTAATGAGCAGTTCTTC
CASRTGANEQFF
>TRBJ1-6|many|16|TRBD1|TRBV28
TGTGCCAGCAGTTCTCCGGGACAGGGGCCCCGCGCACCCCTCCACTTT
CASSSPGQGPRAPLHF
>TRBJ2-1|many|15|-|TRBV20-1
TGCAGTGCTCCACCTCAAACTGGAAAAGGGGGTGAGCAGTTCTTC
CSAPPQTGKGGEQFF
>TRBJ2-7|few|13|-|TRBV7-9
TGTGCCAGCAGCTTAGACATAACCTACGAGCAGTACTTC
CASSLDITYEQYF
>TRBJ1-5|many|15|-|TRBV24-1
TGTGCCACCAGTGAGCCCACAGGGAGGAATCAGCCCCAGCATTTT
CATSEPTGRNQPQHF
>TRBJ1-1|many|12|-|TRBV12-3/TRBV12-4
TGTGCCAGCAGTTTAGTGGGGGGCGCAGCTTTCTTT
CASSLVGGAAFF
>TRBJ2-7|few|15|TRBD2|TRBV28
TGTGCCAGCGGGCCCGGGACTAGTGCTGTTTACGAGCAGTACTTC
CASGPGTSAVYEQYF
>TRBJ2-5|few|14|TRBD1|TRBV20-1
TGCAGTGCTAGGATGACAGGGGCGAAGCAGACCCAGTACTTC
CSARMTGAKQTQYF
>TRBJ1-5|-|14|-|TRBV5-1
TGCGCCAGCAGCCTCGACGGGAGCAATCAGCCCCAGCATTTT
CASSLDGSNQPQHF
>TRBJ1-5|-|12|-|TRBV10-3
TGTGCCATCGGCACAATAAATCAGCCCCAGCATTTT
CAIGTINQPQHF
>TRBJ2-2|-|15|-|TRBV11-3
TGTGCCAGCAGCTACGGTACCTCAACGACCGGGGAGCTGTTTTTT
CASSYGTSTTGELFF
>TRBJ2-7|few|19|TRBD2|TRBV6-2/TRBV6-3
TGTGCCAGCAGTTACTCGCTGGGACTAGCGGGGGCCTTTGACTACGAGCAGTACTTC
CASSYSLGLAGAFDYEQYF
>TRBJ2-1|-|15|TRBD2|TRBV10-3
TGTGCCACGACACTAGCGGGAGTGGTCAACAATGAGCAGTTCTTC
CATTLAGVVNNEQFF
>TRBJ1-5|many|14|-|TRBV7-2
TGTGCCAGCAGTTCGTCAGGGGACAATCAGCCCCAGCATTTT
CASSSSGDNQPQHF
>TRBJ1-2|-|13|-|TRBV9
TGTGCCAGCAGCCCCGACTGGAACTATGGCTACACCTTC
CASSPDWNYGYTF
>TRBJ2-5|-|13|-|TRBV29-1
TGCAGCGTTGAAACAGGGTATGAAGAGACCCAGTACTTC
CSVETGYEETQYF